This TCR beta chain is from a study of T cell responses to AZD1222 COVID-19 vaccine. Findings of the study overall: Unmutated variant regions are reportedly the target of nearly half of TCRs that are spike-specific.

CDR3 size: 14 residues. Trimming cost V 0 bases and J 7 bases, with 13 bases left between them. Germline V gene lookup returns CDR1 LNHNV and CDR2 YYDKDF (reference sequence). Profiled with immunoSEQ multiplex PCR; TCRdb holds only in-frame clones, not every one. Altogether about 84,000 clones are present, around nine tenths being singletons, with the ten largest covering approximately 10%. This clone was seen only a few times. The antigen remains unidentified. The starting material was peripheral blood, obtained 28 days after the second AZD1222 dose. This clonotype was obtained from an adult who received the AZD1222 COVID-19 vaccine. This chain connects TRBV15 to TRBJ2-7, with D possibly being TRBD2 (5 bases). CDR3 residues: CATSREPGTREQYF. The CDR3 DNA reads TGTGCCACCAGCAGAGAGCCCGGAACTAGGGAGCAGTACTTC.